The clone carrying this TCR beta chain was found many times. Its antigen is unknown. This specimen belongs to a study of Graves' ophthalmopathy and Graves' hyperthyroidism. Study-wide context: Peripheral blood was obtained at first diagnosis, ahead of any treatment. Whole-study results and caveats: Researchers report that a 13-signature model separated ophthalmopathy from stable hyperthyroidism, posting 85% to 90% sensitivity and about 82% specificity.

Amplifying from RNA transcripts, the study obtained TCR beta CDR3 regions. First-round RT-PCR relied on HTBI primers, and a second-round multiplex PCR came next. MiXCR was run by TCRdb on the multiplex PCR reads, yielding one entry per CDR3 protein. The data show 300,000 or so distinct CDR3 sequences, roughly 15% seen once. There are 15 residues in the CDR3. Germline CDR1 is LGHDT and CDR2 is YNNKEL (reference sequence). With 3 bases removed from V and 0 bases from J, the gap between germline ends came to 6 bases. Researchers turned away patients with other autoimmune diseases, uncontrolled infections, pregnancy or lactation.

This TCR derives from an adult man with Graves' ophthalmopathy. Sample: peripheral blood. This chain connects TRBV3-1 to TRBJ2-6; D gene unclear. In nucleotides, the CDR3 is TGTGCCAGCAGCCAGTTTGACTCTGGGGCCAACGTCCTGACTTTC. Encoded protein: CASSQFDSGANVLTF.